The clone carrying this TCR beta chain appeared many times. The study amplified TCR beta CDR3 regions using RNA transcripts. Second-round multiplex PCR followed a first-round RT-PCR using HTBI primers. TCRdb redid the calling of the multiplex PCR reads with MiXCR, one entry per CDR3 protein. The table includes 300,000 to 500,000 distinct CDR3 sequences, 15% to 19% detected once. These data belong to a study of Graves' ophthalmopathy and Graves' hyperthyroidism. Germline V gives CDR1 SEHNR, CDR2 FQNEAQ (reference sequence). CDR3 length: 15 residues. With 1 base removed from V and 0 bases from J, the gap between germline ends came to 9 bases.

The chain links TRBV7-9 to TRBJ1-1, with D perhaps matching TRBD1 (5 bases). The specimen was peripheral blood. The origin of this receptor is a woman aged 18-35 years with stable Graves' hyperthyroidism. Here the CDR3 DNA reads TGTGCCAGCAGCTTAGGAGAGGGGCTGAACACTGAAGCTTTCTTT. It codes for CASSLGEGLNTEAFF.